This TCR beta chain was captured by sequencing in a study of metastatic and nonmetastatic thyroid tumors. Study at large: Samples came from malignant and benign thyroid patients, and repertoires were compared across blood and tumor or nodule tissue.

Original data processing: A classifier for distant metastasis in papillary thyroid cancer was constructed using CDR3 differences observed across clinicopathological groups. TCRdb re-called the PCR reads via MiXCR. The V and J calls shown here were made by TCRdb, not taken from the authors' results. The profile shows tens of thousands of clones, 24% of them singletons. CDR1 and CDR2 (germline): LNHDA, SQIVND (reference sequence). The CDR3 runs to 17 residues. Trimming took 6 bases from V and 3 from J; bases not matched to a gene: 11. The study's findings and limits: Relative to benign nodules, malignant thyroid tumors were reportedly characterized by significantly elevated TCR beta diversity in blood and tumor.

This clone showed up just a few times. Antigen specificity is unknown. Thyroid surgery was performed in patients who had received no treatment beforehand. This clonotype was obtained from a female donor with papillary thyroid cancer or a benign thyroid nodule (not recorded which). Some clones in this sample may be carry-over from other donors' samples. Sequenced input: blood. This chain links TRBV19 with TRBJ1-1; TRBD1 aligns across 12 bases. This CDR3 reads CASRTRDRGQVDTEAFF. The CDR3 DNA reads TGTGCCAGTAGGACCCGGGACAGGGGGCAGGTGGACACTGAAGCTTTCTTT.